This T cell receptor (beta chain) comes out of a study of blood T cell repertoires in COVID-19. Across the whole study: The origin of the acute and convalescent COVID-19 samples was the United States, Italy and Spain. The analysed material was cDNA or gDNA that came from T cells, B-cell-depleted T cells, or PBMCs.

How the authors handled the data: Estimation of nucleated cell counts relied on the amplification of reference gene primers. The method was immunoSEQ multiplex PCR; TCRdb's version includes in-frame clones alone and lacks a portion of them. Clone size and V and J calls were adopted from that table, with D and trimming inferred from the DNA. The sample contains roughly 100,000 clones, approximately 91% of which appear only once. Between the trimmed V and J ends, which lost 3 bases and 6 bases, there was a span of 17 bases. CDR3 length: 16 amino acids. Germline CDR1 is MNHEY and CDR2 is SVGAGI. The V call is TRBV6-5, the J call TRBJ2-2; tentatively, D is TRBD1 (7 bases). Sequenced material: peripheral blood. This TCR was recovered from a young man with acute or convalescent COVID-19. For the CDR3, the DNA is TGTGCCAGCAGTTATCGGGGGACAGTGACGTCCGGGGAGCTGTTTTTT. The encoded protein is CASSYRGTVTSGELFF.